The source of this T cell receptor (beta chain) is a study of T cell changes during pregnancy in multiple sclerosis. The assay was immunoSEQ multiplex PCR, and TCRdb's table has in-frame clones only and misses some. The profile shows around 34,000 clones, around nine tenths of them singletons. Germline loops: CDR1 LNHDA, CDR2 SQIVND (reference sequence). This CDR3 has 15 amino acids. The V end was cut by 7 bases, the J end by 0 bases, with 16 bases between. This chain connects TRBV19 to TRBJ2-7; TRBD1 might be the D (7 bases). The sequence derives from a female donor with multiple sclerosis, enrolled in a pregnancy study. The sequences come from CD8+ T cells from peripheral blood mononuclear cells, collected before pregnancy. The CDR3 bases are TGTGCCAGTACATTCGGGCAGGGGGGCTCCTACGAGCAGTACTTC. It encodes CASTFGQGGSYEQYF.